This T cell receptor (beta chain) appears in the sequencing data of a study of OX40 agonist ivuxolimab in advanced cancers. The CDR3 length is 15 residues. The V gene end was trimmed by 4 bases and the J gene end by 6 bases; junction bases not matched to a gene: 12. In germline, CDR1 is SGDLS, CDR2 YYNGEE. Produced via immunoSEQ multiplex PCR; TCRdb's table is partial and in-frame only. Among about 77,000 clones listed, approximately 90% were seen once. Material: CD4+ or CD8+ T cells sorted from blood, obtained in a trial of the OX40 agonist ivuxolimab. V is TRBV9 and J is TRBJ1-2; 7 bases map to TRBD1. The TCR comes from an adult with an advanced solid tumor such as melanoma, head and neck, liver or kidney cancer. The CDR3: CASSTRNRGTDGYTF. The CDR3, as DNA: TGTGCCAGCAGCACCCGGAACAGGGGCACGGATGGCTACACCTTC.